The rows below give T cell receptor beta chains drawn from one sample of a study of T cell changes during pregnancy in multiple sclerosis. Assay used: immunoSEQ multiplex PCR; TCRdb lists only in-frame clones, some missing. The sample records over 80,000 clones, approximately 92% being singletons. The input for sequencing was peripheral blood, taken in the third trimester of pregnancy. Source of these receptors: a female donor in good health, enrolled as a control in a pregnancy study. Both conserved end residues are part of each CDR3. D genes are given only for firm matches. Clone size is stated in some rows and not others, as once, few, many or a class when expanded.

V,size,D,J,CDR3,DNA
TRBV5-6,NA,NA,TRBJ2-7,CASSPMAVRLYEQYF,TGTGCCAGCAGCCCGATGGCCGTTCGACTGTACGAGCAGTACTTC
TRBV2,NA,TRBD1,TRBJ1-5,CASNHRTGEFDPQHF,TGTGCCAGCAACCACCGGACAGGGGAATTCGATCCCCAGCATTTT
TRBV18,NA,NA,TRBJ1-5,CASSPSVGGNQPQHF,TGTGCCAGCTCACCAAGCGTCGGGGGGAATCAGCCCCAGCATTTT
TRBV13,few,TRBD2,TRBJ2-1,CASSPKTGRVDEQFF,TGTGCCAGCAGCCCTAAAACCGGGAGGGTCGATGAGCAGTTCTTC
TRBV28,NA,TRBD1,TRBJ1-2,CASSLLAGGAYGYTF,TGTGCCAGCAGTTTATTGGCAGGGGGCGCCTATGGCTACACCTTC
TRBV4-2,NA,NA,TRBJ2-3,CASSQVSSAGDTQYF,TGTGCCAGCAGCCAAGTGTCTAGCGCGGGAGATACGCAGTATTTT
TRBV11-2,NA,NA,TRBJ1-1,CASSLAGTRRTEAFF,TGTGCCAGCAGCTTAGCCGGGACACGACGAACTGAAGCTTTCTTT
TRBV6-1,NA,TRBD1,TRBJ1-1,CASRGTALNTEAFF,TGTGCCAGCAGGGGGACAGCCTTGAACACTGAAGCTTTCTTT
TRBV2,NA,NA,TRBJ2-7,CASSEEQGVAEQYF,TGTGCCAGCAGTGAGGAACAGGGAGTCGCCGAGCAGTACTTC
TRBV23-1,NA,TRBD2,TRBJ2-7,CASSPLAGGPSYEQYF,TGCGCCAGCAGCCCCCTAGCGGGAGGACCCTCCTACGAGCAGTACTTC
TRBV5-4,NA,TRBD2,TRBJ2-1,CASSHGEVSGTYEQFF,TGTGCCAGCAGCCACGGCGAGGTTAGCGGGACATATGAGCAGTTCTTC
TRBV7-9,NA,TRBD2,TRBJ2-1,CASSLAGREGEQFF,TGTGCCAGCAGCTTAGCGGGTCGGGAGGGTGAGCAGTTCTTC
TRBV19,NA,TRBD2,TRBJ2-5,CASSIGGATSGQETQYF,TGTGCCAGTAGTATAGGGGGAGCGACTAGCGGGCAAGAGACCCAGTACTTC
TRBV10-3,NA,TRBD1,TRBJ1-2,CAIRRGQLYGYTF,TGTGCCATCAGGAGGGGACAGCTCTATGGCTACACCTTC
TRBV10-1,once,TRBD2,TRBJ2-1,CASSDLGGLAGGGYNEQFF,TGCGCCAGCAGTGACCTTGGGGGACTAGCGGGAGGGGGCTACAATGAGCAGTTCTTC
TRBV7-9,NA,NA,TRBJ1-1,CASSPQFGEGGTEAFF,TGTGCCAGCAGCCCCCAATTCGGGGAAGGGGGCACTGAAGCTTTCTTT
TRBV9,NA,NA,TRBJ1-5,CASSSGGWGNQPQHF,TGTGCCAGCAGCTCCGGGGGGTGGGGGAATCAGCCCCAGCATTTT
TRBV25-1,NA,NA,TRBJ2-3,CASSGRAGDTQYF,TGTGCCAGCAGTGGGAGGGCCGGGGATACGCAGTATTTT
TRBV28,once,TRBD1,TRBJ2-3,CASSLGTGNTDTQYF,TGTGCCAGCAGTTTAGGGACAGGGAATACAGATACGCAGTATTTT
TRBV29-1,NA,TRBD1,TRBJ1-2,CSVEDWDRGLGYGYTF,TGCAGCGTTGAAGATTGGGACAGGGGGCTTGGCTATGGCTACACCTTC
TRBV4-1,NA,TRBD2,TRBJ2-3,CASSQGRLAGDSDTQYF,TGCGCCAGCAGCCAAGGGCGACTAGCGGGAGACTCAGATACGCAGTATTTT
TRBV18,NA,TRBD1,TRBJ1-2,CASSPRQGDYGYTF,TGTGCCAGCTCTCCTAGACAGGGGGACTATGGCTACACCTTC
TRBV19,few,NA,TRBJ1-1,CASRDRIGTEAFF,TGTGCCAGTAGAGACAGAATAGGAACTGAAGCTTTCTTT
TRBV5-4,NA,NA,TRBJ1-4,CASRGLGEKLFF,TGTGCCAGCAGGGGACTGGGTGAAAAACTGTTTTTT
TRBV7-8,NA,TRBD1,TRBJ1-4,CASSLAYPGYGTVNEKLFF,TGTGCCAGCAGCTTAGCGTACCCAGGGTACGGGACAGTGAATGAAAAACTGTTTTTT
TRBV2,NA,NA,TRBJ2-3,CASRDNVGTDTQYF,TGTGCCAGCAGGGACAACGTGGGCACAGATACGCAGTATTTT
TRBV7-2,NA,NA,TRBJ2-1,CASSPDFPNEQFF,TGTGCCAGCAGCCCAGATTTCCCCAATGAGCAGTTCTTC
TRBV29-1,NA,NA,TRBJ2-3,CSVGYRGGTTDTQYF,TGCAGCGTCGGGTACAGGGGGGGGACCACAGATACGCAGTATTTT
TRBV21-1,NA,NA,TRBJ2-7,CASSKGPSGRASHEQYF,TGTGCCAGCAGCAAAGGCCCTAGCGGGAGGGCCTCCCACGAGCAGTACTTC
TRBV12-5,NA,TRBD1,TRBJ1-5,CASGSGKTGSSQPQHF,TGTGCTAGTGGTTCGGGGAAGACAGGGTCGAGTCAGCCCCAGCATTTT
TRBV28,NA,TRBD1,TRBJ2-7,CASTDRGYYEQYF,TGTGCCAGCACAGACAGGGGGTACTACGAGCAGTACTTC
TRBV12-5,NA,NA,TRBJ2-5,CASGLGSGGQETQYF,TGTGCTAGTGGTTTGGGATCAGGGGGGCAAGAGACCCAGTACTTC
TRBV5-1,NA,NA,TRBJ2-2,CASSSSSGQWGGELFF,TGCGCCAGCAGCTCCTCGTCAGGACAGTGGGGAGGGGAGCTGTTTTTT
TRBV28,NA,TRBD1,TRBJ2-7,CASSHPWGQTYEQYF,TGTGCCAGCAGTCACCCGTGGGGACAGACCTACGAGCAGTACTTC
TRBV12-2,NA,NA,TRBJ2-7,CASRNPVDVVQCDF,TGTGCAAGTCGCAATCCTGTCGACGTGGTACAGTGTGACTTC
TRBV7-9,once,TRBD2,TRBJ2-2,CASSFGGFFAGELFF,TGTGCCAGCAGCTTCGGGGGGTTTTTCGCCGGGGAGCTGTTTTTT
TRBV28,NA,NA,TRBJ2-1,CASSLLPSNEQFF,TGTGCCAGCAGTTTACTACCCTCGAATGAGCAGTTCTTC
TRBV5-5,NA,TRBD1,TRBJ1-2,CASSSSTGGDRGYTF,TGTGCCAGCAGCTCCTCGACAGGGGGAGATAGGGGCTACACCTTC
TRBV28,NA,TRBD2,TRBJ2-7,CASSSPGGSGSLHEQYF,TGTGCCAGCAGCTCCCCCGGGGGTAGCGGGAGTCTCCACGAGCAGTACTTC
TRBV28,NA,TRBD2,TRBJ2-5,CASSTSGLAVKTQYF,TGTGCCAGCAGCACCTCGGGACTAGCCGTCAAGACCCAGTACTTC
TRBV2,NA,TRBD1,TRBJ1-2,CASSVGQGTYYGYTF,TGTGCCAGCAGCGTTGGACAGGGGACGTACTATGGCTACACCTTC
TRBV19,NA,NA,TRBJ1-5,CASSIGPGGTFTQPQHF,TGTGCCAGTAGTATAGGTCCGGGCGGGACCTTCACTCAGCCCCAGCATTTT